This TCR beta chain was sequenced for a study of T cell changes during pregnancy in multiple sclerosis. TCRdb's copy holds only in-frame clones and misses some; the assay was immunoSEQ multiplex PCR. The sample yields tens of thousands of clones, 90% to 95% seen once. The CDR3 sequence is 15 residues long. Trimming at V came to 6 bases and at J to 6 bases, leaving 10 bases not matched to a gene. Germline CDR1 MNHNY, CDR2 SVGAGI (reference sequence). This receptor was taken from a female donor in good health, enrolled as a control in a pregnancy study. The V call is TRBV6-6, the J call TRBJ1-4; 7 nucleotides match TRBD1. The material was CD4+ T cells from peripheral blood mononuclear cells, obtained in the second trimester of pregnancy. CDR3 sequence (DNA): TGTGCCAGCAGGGAAGGGGGCGACAAGGATGAAAAACTGTTTTTT. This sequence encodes CASREGGDKDEKLFF.